The entry below describes one TCR beta chain. The target antigen is unknown. The method, 5' RACE with UMI labels, was used to prepare the TRB cDNA libraries. TCRdb processed the 5' RACE reads again and assigns one entry to each CDR3 protein, with no DNA. The record lists some 130,000 distinct CDR3 sequences, of which the ten most abundant hold just under 0.5%. This specimen belongs to a study of CXCR3-negative and CXCR3-positive naive CD8 T cells. Overall study findings and caveats: In both naive subsets diversity was comparably high, whereas memory CD8+ cells showed much lower diversity. Post-cryopreservation CXCR3 expression was partly diminished, and the bulk of assays employed fresh PBMCs.

Looked up from germline, CDR1 is SEHNR and CDR2 is FQNEAQ (reference sequence). CDR3 length: 15 residues. The chain couples TRBV7-9 to TRBJ2-3. The sequence was collected from a human donor in good health. Some clones in this sample may be carry-over from other donors' samples. Material for sequencing was naive CXCR3- CD8+ T cells from blood. The subset: CD45RO-CCR7+CD27+CD95- naive CD8+ T cells lacking CXCR3 (TNR3-). The CDR3: CASSLDSLSTDTQYF.